These 9 T cell receptor beta chains were sequenced from one sample in a study of shared clonotypes between healthy human individuals. Method: immunoSEQ multiplex PCR; TCRdb's copy keeps in-frame clones and lacks some. The repertoire has 2 million to 3 million clones, approximately 93% of them found once; the top ten carry around 0.4%. Sequencing was done on a sample of naive CD4+ T cells from PBMCs. Subset given: CD45RA+ positively selected. The receptors originated from a man between 18 and 35 years old in good health. Some clones in this sample may be carry-over from other donors' samples.

V usage is TRBV5-1 and J usage is TRBJ2-5, with D hard to call. Per the germline V gene, CDR1 is SGHRS and CDR2 is YFSETQ. The CDR3 spans 15 residues. The V gene lost 5 bases and the J gene lost 0 bases, with 14 bases spanning the gap. Written as DNA, the CDR3 is TGCGCCAGCAGTCGAGACAACCCTTACCAAGAGACCCAGTACTTC. Amino acids: CASSRDNPYQETQYF.

This chain uses TRBV29-1 with TRBJ2-7; the match to TRBD1 covers 10 bases. Germline CDR1 reads SQVTM; CDR2 reads ANQGSEA. There are 13 residues in the CDR3. Losses at the gene ends were 4 bases for V and 6 bases for J; bases not matched to a gene: 6. The CDR3 bases are TGCAGCGTTGGATGGGACAGGGGTTCCGAGCAGTACTTC. Translating it yields CSVGWDRGSEQYF.

Only one count was recorded for this clone. This rearrangement joins TRBV5-5 to TRBJ1-2, with 7 bases aligning to TRBD1. The V and J ends lost 3 bases and 6 bases, in that order; junction bases with no gene match: 5. CDR3 length: 13 amino acids. CDR1 SGHKS and CDR2 YYEKEE come from the germline V gene (reference sequence). The CDR3 sequence: CASSWRTGHGYTF. For the CDR3, the DNA is TGTGCCAGCAGCTGGAGGACAGGACATGGCTACACCTTC.

This clone has just one count. The genes are TRBV2 and TRBJ2-3; 11 nucleotides line up with TRBD2. V trimming: 9 bases; J trimming: 4 bases; junction bases outside the gene matches: 6. CDR1 and CDR2 from the germline V gene are SNHLY and FYNNEI. The CDR3 is 14 amino acids. The chain's CDR3 is CASATSGSPDTQYF. Written as DNA, the CDR3 is TGTGCCAGTGCCACTAGCGGGAGCCCAGATACGCAGTATTTT.

The chain carries TRBV5-8 and TRBJ1-5; TRBD1 is a possible D gene (5 bases). From germline, CDR1 is SGHTS and CDR2 YDEGEE. Between the trimmed V and J ends, which lost 2 bases and 3 bases, there was a span of 9 bases. The CDR3 runs to 14 residues. CDR3 sequence reads: CASSFDSPNQPQHF. As DNA, the CDR3 is TGTGCCAGCAGCTTCGACAGCCCCAATCAGCCCCAGCATTTT.

This sequence joins TRBV18 and TRBJ2-7, with D unclear. V was clipped by 0 bases and J by 0 bases, with 6 bases between them. There are 14 residues in the CDR3. CDR1 and CDR2 from the germline V gene are KGHSH and LQKENI. CDR3 sequence (DNA): TGTGCCAGCTCACCACCGATGCCCTCCTACGAGCAGTACTTC. It codes for CASSPPMPSYEQYF. The whole variable domain, remainder taken from reference TRBV18 and TRBJ2-7, is NAGVMQNPRHLVRRRGQEARLRCSPMKGHSHVYWYRQLPEEGLKFMVYLQKENIIDESGMPKERFSAEFPKEGPSILRIQQVVRGDSAAYFCASSPPMPSYEQYFGPGTRLTVT.

The rearrangement uses TRBV5-1 and TRBJ1-2; TRBD1 matches 8 bases. Germline-derived CDR1 and CDR2 are SGHRS and YFSETQ. The junction had 12 bases not matched to a gene; V was cut back by 4 bases and J by 7 bases. The length of the CDR3 is 15 residues. CDR3 amino acids: CASSRLETGVVGYTF. Written as DNA, the CDR3 is TGCGCCAGCAGCCGTTTAGAGACAGGGGTGGTTGGCTACACCTTC.

V and J are TRBV5-1 and TRBJ1-1; D is ambiguous. V was cut by 2 bases and J by 6 bases, with 14 bases left in between. Germline loops: CDR1 SGHRS, CDR2 YFSETQ. This CDR3 is 14 amino acids long. Here the CDR3 DNA reads TGCGCCAGCAGCTTAAGGCCCGGACCCCCTGAAGCTTTCTTT. This translates into CASSLRPGPPEAFF.

This rearrangement joins TRBV7-2 to TRBJ1-1; D is unresolved. The germline gives CDR1 SGHTA, CDR2 FQGNSA. Trimming removed 4 bases from V and 0 bases from J, with 12 bases in between. The CDR3 runs 15 residues. The CDR3 is CASSYPPRVNTEAFF. CDR3 sequence (DNA): TGTGCCAGCAGCTACCCCCCTAGGGTGAACACTGAAGCTTTCTTT.